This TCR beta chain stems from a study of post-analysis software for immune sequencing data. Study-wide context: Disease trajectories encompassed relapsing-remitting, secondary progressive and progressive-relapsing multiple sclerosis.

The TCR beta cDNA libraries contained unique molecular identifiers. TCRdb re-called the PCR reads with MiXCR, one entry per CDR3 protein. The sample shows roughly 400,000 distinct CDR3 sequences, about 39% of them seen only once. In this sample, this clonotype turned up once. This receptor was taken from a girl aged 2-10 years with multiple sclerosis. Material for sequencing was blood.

The CDR3 is CASSPSFGGYTF. CDR3 sequence (DNA): TGTGCCAGCAGTCCCTCATTCGGTGGCTACACCTTC. V usage is TRBV6-1 and J usage is TRBJ1-2; D not certain. The germline V gene encodes CDR1 MNHNS and CDR2 SASEGT. The V end lost 5 bases, the J end lost 7 bases, and 11 bases lay between the germline ends. The CDR3 spans 12 residues.